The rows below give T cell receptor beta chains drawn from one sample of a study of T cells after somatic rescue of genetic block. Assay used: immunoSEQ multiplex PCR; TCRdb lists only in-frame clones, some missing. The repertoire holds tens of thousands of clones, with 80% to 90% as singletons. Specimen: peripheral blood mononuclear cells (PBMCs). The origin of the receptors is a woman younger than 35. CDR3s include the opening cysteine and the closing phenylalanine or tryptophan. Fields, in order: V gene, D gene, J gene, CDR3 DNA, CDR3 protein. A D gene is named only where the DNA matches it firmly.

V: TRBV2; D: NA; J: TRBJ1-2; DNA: TGTGCCAGCATCCCCGCTCTAGGCGCGAGTCCTAACTATGGCTACACCTTC; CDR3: CASIPALGASPNYGYTF
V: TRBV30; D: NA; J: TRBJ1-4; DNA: TGTGCCTGGAGACCAATTTCTGAAAAACTGTTTTTT; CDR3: CAWRPISEKLFF
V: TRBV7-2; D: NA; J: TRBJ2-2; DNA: TGTGCCAGCAGCTTCGCAGGGGTAGCGGGTGCCGGGGAGCTGTTTTTT; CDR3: CASSFAGVAGAGELFF
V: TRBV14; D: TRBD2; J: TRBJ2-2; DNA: TGTGCCAGCAGCCCTGTGACGGGAGGCCTCGGAGGAGTGAACTTCGGGGAGCTGTTTTTT; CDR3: CASSPVTGGLGGVNFGELFF
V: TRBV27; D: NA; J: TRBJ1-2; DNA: TGTGCCAGCAGTTCCGACACAGCCTATGGCTACACCTTC; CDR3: CASSSDTAYGYTF
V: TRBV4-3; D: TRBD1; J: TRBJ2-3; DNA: TGCGCCAGCAGCCAAGATGACAGGGAAACAGATACGCAGTATTTT; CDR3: CASSQDDRETDTQYF
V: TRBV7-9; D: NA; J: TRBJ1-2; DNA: TGTGCCAGCACCAGAGAGGACAAGAACTATGGCTACACCTTC; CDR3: CASTREDKNYGYTF
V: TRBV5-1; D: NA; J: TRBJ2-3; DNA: TGCGCCAGCAGCTTCTCGCCTTCGCCAGATACGCAGTATTTT; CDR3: CASSFSPSPDTQYF
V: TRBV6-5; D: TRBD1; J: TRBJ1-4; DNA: TGTGCCAGCAGTTCTCTACCGGGACAGGGTAATGAAAAACTGTTTTTT; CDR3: CASSSLPGQGNEKLFF
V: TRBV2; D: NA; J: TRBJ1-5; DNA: TGTGCCAGCAGTGAAAGCGGGCTCTATAGCAATCAGCCCCAGCATTTT; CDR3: CASSESGLYSNQPQHF
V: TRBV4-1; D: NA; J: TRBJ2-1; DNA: TGCGCCAGCAGCCAAGAAAACAAATACAATGAGCAGTTCTTC; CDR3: CASSQENKYNEQFF
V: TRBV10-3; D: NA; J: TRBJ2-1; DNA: TGTGCCATCCTCGGGCGGGGCAATGAGCAGTTCTTC; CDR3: CAILGRGNEQFF
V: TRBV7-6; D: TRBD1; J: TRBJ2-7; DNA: TGTGCCAGCAGCCCATACAGGGGAAGTTTCTACGAGCAGTACTTC; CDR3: CASSPYRGSFYEQYF
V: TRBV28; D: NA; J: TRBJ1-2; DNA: TGTGCCAGCACCCTTGGGGGAGCTACCTATGGCTACACCTTC; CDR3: CASTLGGATYGYTF
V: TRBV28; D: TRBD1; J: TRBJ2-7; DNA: TGTGCCAGCAGTTTAGGCGGGACAGGGGGCGGCGAGCAGTACTTC; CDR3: CASSLGGTGGGEQYF
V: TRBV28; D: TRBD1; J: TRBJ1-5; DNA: TGTGCCAGCACCGAACAGGGGCGCAGTAATCAGCCCCAGCATTTT; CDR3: CASTEQGRSNQPQHF
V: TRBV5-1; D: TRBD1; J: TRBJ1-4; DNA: TGCGCCAGCAGCTTGGGACAGGGACGTAATGAAAAACTGTTTTTT; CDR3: CASSLGQGRNEKLFF